The sequence of this TCR beta chain was determined in a study of T cell repertoires in cytomegalovirus infection. Looking at the study overall: As its CMV epitopes, the study selected recently identified HLA-C-restricted and well-studied HLA-B-restricted targets.

Germline CDR1 is MGHRA and CDR2 is YSYEKL. V lost 2 bases, J lost 6 bases, and 3 bases stayed unmatched. CDR3 length equals 14 residues. General study results and limits: The ex vivo response was dominated by HLA-C-restricted CMV-specific TCR beta clonotypes.

This clonotype appeared a few times. Its antigen is not known. TCRdb re-derived calls from the reads in MiXCR, one entry per CDR3 protein. This table has 900,000 to 950,000 distinct CDR3 sequences, about a third appearing once. The source is a human donor in good health (CMV status not recorded). Some clones in this sample may be carry-over from other donors' samples. The chain couples TRBV4-1 to TRBJ2-2; 7 nucleotides align to TRBD1. The specimen comprised cultured CD8+ T cells from PBMCs, sampled from culture after CMV antigen stimulation. The CDR3 region is CASSQTTGPGELFF. The DNA for the CDR3 is TGCGCCAGCAGCCAAACGACAGGGCCCGGGGAGCTGTTTTTT.